Listed below are T cell receptor beta chains from one sample, sequenced in a study of PD-L1 blockade in urothelial cancer. The protocol was immunoSEQ multiplex PCR, while the TCRdb copy is restricted to in-frame clones and leaves out a portion. The sample has around 38,000 clones, approximately 84% seen once. This specimen was PBMCs, taken around atezolizumab (anti-PD-L1) treatment. The receptors shown here come from a man between 60 and 70 years old with urothelial cancer. CDR3s include the opening cysteine and the closing phenylalanine or tryptophan. The D gene is left open where the match is weak. Where a row states a size, it is once, few, many or the class of an expanded clone; other rows omit it.

TRBD1	TRBJ2-1	TRBV9	NA	TGTGCCAGCAGCCCCGGGACAGGGGGTCAGTTCTTC	CASSPGTGGQFF
TRBD2	TRBJ2-1	TRBV10-3	NA	TGTGCCATCAGTGGGACTAGCGGGAGAACGGTCAGCTCCTACAATGAGCAGTTCTTC	CAISGTSGRTVSSYNEQFF
TRBD2	TRBJ2-3	TRBV5-1	NA	TGCGCCAGCACAGCGGGAAGCACAGATACGCAGTATTTT	CASTAGSTDTQYF
TRBD1	TRBJ2-7	TRBV5-1	NA	TGCGCCAGCAGCGAACCCGGGACAGGGGGCGCCCAGTACTTC	CASSEPGTGGAQYF
TRBD2	TRBJ2-4	TRBV18	NA	TGTGCCAGCTCTCCCCGCCGGGGGGGGACATTTGACATTCAGTACTTC	CASSPRRGGTFDIQYF
TRBD2	TRBJ2-7	TRBV19	NA	TGTGCCAGTAGTATCACAGGCCATAGCGGGAACCCCTACGAGCAGTACTTC	CASSITGHSGNPYEQYF
TRBD2	TRBJ2-1	TRBV11-2	NA	TGTGCCAGCAGCTTAGACATGGGGCTAGCGGGAGTCAGTGAGCAGTTCTTC	CASSLDMGLAGVSEQFF
NA	TRBJ1-1	TRBV5-1	NA	TGCGCCAGCAGCAGGGAGGGCCCGAACACTGAAGCTTTCTTT	CASSREGPNTEAFF
NA	TRBJ2-7	TRBV7-2	few	TGTGCCAGCAGCTCACCCTCCCTAGGGGGGCAGTACTTC	CASSSPSLGGQYF
TRBD2	TRBJ2-1	TRBV15	NA	TGTGCCACAAAACAGGGTAGCGGGATTATATGGGGGCAGTTCTTC	CATKQGSGIIWGQFF
TRBD1	TRBJ1-2	TRBV30	NA	TGTGCCTATGTTATGTGGGGACAGGTCAAGGGCTACACCTTC	CAYVMWGQVKGYTF
TRBD1	TRBJ1-1	TRBV19	NA	TGTGCCAGTAGTGTTCAGGGACAGGGGCTCAAAGCTTTCTTT	CASSVQGQGLKAFF
NA	TRBJ2-7	TRBV7-3	NA	TGTGCCAGCAGCTTAGGCGGGACGGTCTCCGAGCAGTACTTC	CASSLGGTVSEQYF
NA	TRBJ2-1	TRBV19	NA	TGTGCCAGTAGTATGATCGGCAATGAGCAGTTCTTC	CASSMIGNEQFF
TRBD1	TRBJ2-3	TRBV5-1	NA	TGCGCCAGCAGCTTGCGACAGGGGACGGATACGCAGTATTTT	CASSLRQGTDTQYF
TRBD1	TRBJ1-4	TRBV10-1	NA	TGCGCCAGCAGCCTTGGGGACAGGGCTACTAATGAAAAACTGTTTTTT	CASSLGDRATNEKLFF
TRBD2	TRBJ2-2	TRBV10-1	few	TGCGCCAGCAGTGAGCTCGGGACTAGAAGCACCGGGGAGCTGTTTTTT	CASSELGTRSTGELFF
TRBD1	TRBJ1-2	TRBV2	NA	TGTGCCAGCAGTGAAGGGGGGGACAGTGGCTACACCTTC	CASSEGGDSGYTF
TRBD1	TRBJ2-6	TRBV28	NA	TGTGCCATAAACAGGGGAGCTGGGGCCAACGTCCTGACTTTC	CAINRGAGANVLTF
NA	TRBJ1-2	TRBV7-2	NA	TGTGCCAGCAGTCGGGACACTACGTATGGCTACACCTTC	CASSRDTTYGYTF
NA	TRBJ2-2	TRBV18	NA	TGTGCCAGCTCAGACAGCTACACCGGGGAGCTGTTTTTT	CASSDSYTGELFF
NA	TRBJ2-5	TRBV7-9	NA	TGTGCCAGCAGCGCCCACGGGGGATCGGAGACCCAGTACTTC	CASSAHGGSETQYF
TRBD1	TRBJ2-6	TRBV11-3	NA	TGTGCCAGCAGCTCTGGACAGGGGTTCACCTCTGGGGCCAACGTCCTGACTTTC	CASSSGQGFTSGANVLTF
TRBD1	TRBJ2-5	TRBV15	NA	TGTGCCACCAGCTTGGGACAGAACCAAGAGACCCAGTACTTC	CATSLGQNQETQYF
TRBD1	TRBJ1-3	TRBV5-1	NA	TGCGCCAGCAGCCTCTACCCGGACAGGGGAAAGATCCGAGGTGGAAACACCATATATTTT	CASSLYPDRGKIRGGNTIYF
NA	TRBJ1-5	TRBV6-5	NA	TGTGCCAGCAGTTTCGGGAGAAATCAGCCCCAGCATTTT	CASSFGRNQPQHF
NA	TRBJ2-3	TRBV9	NA	TGTGCCAGCAGCGTAGCTATAGGAGGATTCGCGACAGATACGCAGTATTTT	CASSVAIGGFATDTQYF